The clone carrying this T cell receptor (beta chain) appeared once. This sample stems from a study of shared T cell receptors in the human thymus. Sequencing was performed with immunoSEQ multiplex PCR; in TCRdb, only in-frame clones are kept and a portion is missing. The sample shows hundreds of thousands of clones, over 75% of them seen only once. This sample was also put to use in a study of human thymus T cells. That investigation notes: Donors were healthy Finnish infants having corrective surgery for congenital heart defects. Resections from corrective heart surgery supplied the thymus tissue. Thymic and blood repertoires appeared to show biased V and J gene usage. Related work showed strongly overlapping thymic repertoires across unrelated individuals.

Sequencing was done on a sample of thymocytes. This TCR derives from a boy under two years old with a congenital heart defect.

CDR3 amino acids: CASSPSRRQGDTQYF. CDR3 nucleotide sequence: TGTGCCAGCAGCCCGAGCAGAAGACAGGGGGATACGCAGTATTTT. This chain uses TRBV9 with TRBJ2-3; 8 nucleotides align to TRBD1. V was clipped by 4 bases and J by 6 bases; unmatched bases: 10. The CDR3 loop spans 15 amino acids. Germline V CDR1 and CDR2: SGDLS, YYNGEE.